The 26 T cell receptor beta chains below were found in one sample sequenced in a study of T cells in Graves' hyperthyroidism and ophthalmopathy (dated by TCRdb to the late 2010s). Receptor libraries were prepared by multiplex PCR. Sequencing was carried out with an Illumina HiSeq 2000. The TCR beta CDR3 regions were amplified from the RNA transcripts. A first-round RT-PCR of the TCR CDR3 used the HTBI primer set with the Qiagen OneStep RT-PCR kit. Through fastp at Q25 and MiXCR, TCRdb rebuilt clones from the public reads, retaining in-frame beta chains. One record per CDR3 amino acid sequence lists the most common genes and DNA. The sample table records some 500,000 distinct CDR3 sequences; around 15% of these occur just once. The ten largest clones represent about a sixth of the sample. Specimen: blood. The receptors were sampled from a young woman with Graves' hyperthyroidism.

This clonotype was picked up a small number of times. Germline is not matched at one junction end, which may reflect a read error. This chain uses TRBV10-3 with TRBJ1-2, with D possibly matching TRBD1 (5 bases). Germline CDR1 reads ENHRY; CDR2 reads SYGVKD. The CDR3 contains 14 residues. The DNA of the CDR3 is TGTGCCATCAGCGCCGGGACGGGAATCTATGGCTGCACCTTC. Protein: CAISAGTGIYGCTF.

The rearrangement links TRBV27 to TRBJ2-6, with a possible D match to TRBD1 (5 bases). Trimming took off 7 bases at V and 2 bases at J, with 12 bases between the two ends. This CDR3 region has 15 residues. CDR1 and CDR2 from the germline V gene are MNHEY and SMNVEV (reference sequence). CDR3 sequence (DNA): TGTGCCAGCAAGACCAGGGTGGCTGGGGCCAACGTCCTGACTTTC. As protein: CASKTRVAGANVLTF.

This clonotype appeared once. The chain has TRBV2 and TRBJ1-1, with TRBD1 as a possible D gene (6 bases). This CDR3 spans 15 amino acids. The V end lost 8 bases, the J end lost 0 bases, and 16 bases lay between the germline ends. CDR1 SNHLY and CDR2 FYNNEI come from the germline V gene. The DNA of the CDR3 is TGTGCCAGCTCACCATCCGGACAGATGAACACTGAAGCTTTCTTT. Its protein product is CASSPSGQMNTEAFF.

This clonotype was picked up many times. V is TRBV10-2 and J is TRBJ2-2, with TRBD2 as a possible D gene (5 bases). CDR3 length: 15 amino acids. CDR1 WSHSY and CDR2 SAAADI come from the germline V gene. V was pared by 0 bases and J by 7 bases, with 12 bases between. The CDR3 region is CASSESGEGNGELFF. CDR3 DNA: TGCGCCAGCAGTGAGTCGGGTGAGGGTAACGGGGAGCTGTTTTTT.

This clonotype has ten or more counts. The chain recombines TRBV7-3 with TRBJ2-1; D uncertain. The CDR3 has 14 amino acids. Germline assignment: CDR1 SGHTA and CDR2 FQGTGA. V was trimmed by 5 bases and J by 0 bases, leaving 8 bases between them. The CDR3 coding sequence is TGTGCCAGCAGCCCCTTTGGCTCCTACAATGAGCAGTTCTTC. As protein: CASSPFGSYNEQFF.

This rearrangement joins TRBV6-5 to TRBJ2-2, with a possible D match to TRBD1 (5 bases). This CDR3 is 18 amino acids long. CDR1 and CDR2 from the germline V gene are MNHEY and SVGAGI. Trimming took 2 bases from V and 0 from J, leaving 16 bases between them. The CDR3 region has the DNA TGTGCCAGCAGTTACGTGACAGCTCGGGTGGCGAACACCGGGGAGCTGTTTTTT. Protein product: CASSYVTARVANTGELFF.

In this sample, this clonotype turned up a few times. This rearrangement joins TRBV20-1 to TRBJ2-7, with 7 bases lining up with TRBD2. Germline V lookup: CDR1 DFQATT, CDR2 SNEGSKA (reference sequence). The CDR3 extends over 13 amino acids. J lost 0 bases, V lost 2 bases, and 1 base had no gene match. Here the CDR3 reads CSARSGTSYEQYF. Written as DNA, the CDR3 is TGCAGTGCTAGAAGCGGGACCTCCTACGAGCAGTACTTC.

This clonotype was seen many times. The chain joins TRBV5-1 to TRBJ2-5, with 14 bases matching TRBD2. Per the germline V gene, CDR1 is SGHRS and CDR2 is YFSETQ. The ends lost 4 bases at V and 4 bases at J; junction bases unmatched: 6. The CDR3 runs to 16 residues. CDR3: CASSPPGLAGGETQYF. The CDR3 DNA reads as TGCGCCAGCAGCCCCCCTGGACTAGCGGGAGGAGAGACCCAGTACTTC.

The chain recombines TRBV3-1 with TRBJ2-1; 12 bases map to TRBD1. Germline V gives CDR1 LGHDT, CDR2 YNNKEL (reference sequence). With 6 bases clipped from V and 8 bases from J, the junction kept 8 bases outside the gene matches. There are 15 residues in the CDR3. The CDR3 reads CASRLEGQGAHEQFF. The CDR3 region has the DNA TGTGCCAGCAGACTCGAGGGACAGGGGGCCCATGAGCAGTTCTTC.

This clonotype was counted at least ten times. The genes are TRBV6-1 and TRBJ1-2, with 9 bases fitting TRBD1. The CDR3 is 17 amino acids. Germline V gene lookup returns CDR1 MNHNS and CDR2 SASEGT. V trimming: 4 bases; J trimming: 2 bases; junction bases outside the gene matches: 11. CDR3 in DNA: TGTGCCAGCAGTGGCCGGGACAGGGTGATTTTAAACTATGGCTACACCTTC. Translated, it gives CASSGRDRVILNYGYTF.

Ten or more counts support this clonotype. V gene TRBV10-3 combines with J gene TRBJ2-7; 8 bases are shared with TRBD2. The CDR3 has 12 amino acids. Trimming at V came to 8 bases and at J to 3 bases, leaving 3 bases not matched to a gene. Germline V lookup: CDR1 ENHRY, CDR2 SYGVKD. The CDR3 loop is CAIGSGDYEQYV. The CDR3, as DNA: TGTGCCATCGGTAGCGGGGACTACGAGCAGTACGTC.

There are many counts of this clonotype. V is TRBV6-2 or TRBV6-3 and J is TRBJ1-5; TRBD1 might be the D (5 bases). The V end lost 0 bases, the J end lost 9 bases, and 9 bases lay between the germline ends. From germline, CDR1 is MNHEY and CDR2 SVGEGT. The CDR3 sequence is 13 residues long. The CDR3: CASSYSSGRPQHF. CDR3 DNA sequence: TGTGCCAGCAGTTACTCATCAGGGAGGCCCCAGCATTTT.

This rearrangement joins TRBV10-3 to TRBJ2-5; 8 nucleotides align to TRBD1. Trimming at V came to 11 bases and at J to 4 bases, leaving 18 bases not matched to a gene. In germline, CDR1 is ENHRY, CDR2 SYGVKD. This CDR3 has 16 residues. The DNA for the CDR3 is TGTGCCGCAGGGCGACCGGACAGGGATGAGGGAGAGACCCAGTACTTC. Amino acids: CAAGRPDRDEGETQYF.

In its sample, this clonotype was seen many times. The chain recombines TRBV27 with TRBJ1-4; 9 nucleotides line up with TRBD1. The V and J ends lost 6 bases and 8 bases, in that order; junction bases with no gene match: 13. The germline V gene encodes CDR1 MNHEY and CDR2 SMNVEV (reference sequence). The CDR3 totals 16 residues. The CDR3 is CASSQTGTGTNEKLFF. DNA for the CDR3: TGTGCCAGCAGCCAAACCGGGACAGGGACGAACGAAAAACTGTTTTTT. The whole variable domain, remainder taken from reference TRBV27 and TRBJ1-4, is EAQVTQNPRYLITVTGKKLTVTCSQNMNHEYMSWYRQDPGLGLRQIYYSMNVEVTDKGDVPEGYKVSRKEKRNFPLILESPSPNQTSLYFCASSQTGTGTNEKLFFGSGTQLSVL.

This clonotype was found a few times. The gene calls are TRBV9 and TRBJ2-3; D perhaps matches TRBD2 (5 bases). V shed 0 bases and J shed 5 bases, with 16 bases lying between them. The germline V gene has CDR1 SGDLS and CDR2 YYNGEE. The CDR3 sequence is 16 residues long. The CDR3 region is CASSVGSGSSGDTQYF. DNA for the CDR3: TGTGCCAGCAGCGTAGGAAGCGGAAGCTCCGGAGATACGCAGTATTTT.

The CDR3 loop reads CASRKLRGTGANVLTF. CDR3 DNA: TGTGCCAGCAGAAAGCTCAGGGGAACTGGGGCCAACGTCCTGACTTTC. The chain has TRBV6-1 and TRBJ2-6; maybe TRBD1 (6 bases). CDR1 is MNHNS and CDR2 is SASEGT in the germline V gene. The CDR3 spans 16 residues. Trimming shortened V by 6 bases and J by 2 bases, and 14 bases separated the two germline ends.

This clonotype was picked up many times. The rearrangement uses TRBV20-1 and TRBJ2-7, with D perhaps TRBD1 or TRBD2 (5 bases each). Trimming removed 4 bases from V and 4 bases from J, with 20 bases in between. CDR1 DFQATT and CDR2 SNEGSKA come from the germline V gene (reference sequence). The CDR3 is made up of 15 amino acids. The CDR3 spells CSAKRGGGWGYEQYV. Here the CDR3 DNA reads TGCAGTGCTAAGAGGGGCGGAGGTTGGGGGTACGAGCAGTACGTC.

The sample holds many counts of this clonotype. At one of its ends the junction is not consistent with the germline gene, which may arise from a read error. As DNA, the CDR3 is TGTGCCAGCAGCTTGGGCAGCGGACAAGAGACCCAGTACTTC. Encoded protein: CASSLGSGQETQYF. This chain uses TRBV5-1 with TRBJ2-5; D may be TRBD2 (5 bases). Germline CDR1 is SGHRS and CDR2 is YFSETQ. This CDR3 has 14 amino acids.

The chain joins TRBV7-2 to TRBJ1-6, with 7 nucleotides matching TRBD1. CDR3 length equals 14 residues. V lost 1 base, J lost 15 bases, and 9 bases stayed unmatched. Germline assignment: CDR1 SGHTA and CDR2 FQGNSA. In DNA form, the CDR3 reads TGTGCCAGCAGCTTAGAACAGGGGACCTTCAACCTCCACTTT. This sequence encodes CASSLEQGTFNLHF.

This clonotype has ten or more counts. The chain links TRBV7-2 to TRBJ2-1; D call uncertain. Germline CDR1 SGHTA, CDR2 FQGNSA. Trimming removed 5 bases at V and 15 bases at J, with 20 bases between. The CDR3 loop spans 13 amino acids. The CDR3: CASSLHATSPGFF. CDR3 sequence (DNA): TGTGCCAGCAGCCTGCATGCGACGAGCCCGGGGTTCTTC.

This clonotype was observed at least ten times. V is TRBV6-1 and J is TRBJ2-5, with TRBD2 matching over 7 bases. Germline V CDR1 and CDR2: MNHNS, SASEGT. The CDR3 is made up of 13 amino acids. J gave up 2 bases and V 8 bases, and 5 bases lay outside the gene matches. The CDR3 sequence is CASGLAEQETQYF. CDR3 in DNA: TGTGCCAGCGGCCTAGCGGAACAAGAGACCCAGTACTTC.

With regard to this clonotype: This sequence may be a read error, since a much larger clone differs from it by one base. The J gene is TRBJ1-1, the V gene TRBV5-1; no clear D. Germline CDR1 reads SGHRS; CDR2 reads YFSETQ. The ends were cut back, 6 bases at V and 6 bases at J, with 15 bases in the middle. The CDR3 runs to 13 residues. CDR3 bases: TGCGCCAGCAATAGGGTATCAGTGGCTGAAGCTTTCTTT. The encoded protein is CASNRVSVAEAFF.

This clonotype appeared many times. The rearrangement uses TRBV30 and TRBJ1-5; TRBD1 might be the D (5 bases). The germline V and J ends were trimmed by 7 bases and 3 bases, with 13 bases remaining between them. CDR1 is GTSNPN and CDR2 is SVGIG in the germline V gene (reference sequence). The CDR3 has 13 amino acids. CDR3 coding DNA: TGTGCCTCTTCGTCGGGGACCAATCAGCCCCAGCATTTT. Residues: CASSSGTNQPQHF.

This chain links TRBV4-1 with TRBJ2-7; TRBD1 agrees at 8 bases. This CDR3 is built from 15 residues. Germline V gene data show CDR1 as MGHRA and CDR2 as YSYEKL. V gave up 0 bases and J gave up 4 bases; unmatched junction bases: 5. The CDR3 is CASSQEGQVQYEQYF. The CDR3 nucleotides are TGCGCCAGCAGCCAAGAGGGACAGGTACAGTACGAGCAGTACTTC.

This clonotype was detected ten times or more. The chain is built from TRBV15 and TRBJ1-3; tentative D call: TRBD1 (5 bases). CDR3 size: 17 residues. Trimming stripped 0 bases from V and 8 bases from J, with 20 bases between. Germline V gene lookup returns CDR1 LNHNV and CDR2 YYDKDF (reference sequence). The CDR3 DNA reads as TGTGCCACCAGCAGAGATCTCGGCTCGCGAGGGGCGCACACCATATATTTT. Its protein is CATSRDLGSRGAHTIYF.

This clonotype was picked up many times. This chain connects TRBV29-1 to TRBJ1-1; no reliable D call. The V gene's germline CDR1 is SQVTM and CDR2 ANQGSEA. V lost 3 bases and J lost 6, with 14 bases in between. This CDR3 is 13 amino acids long. CDR3 DNA sequence: TGCAGCGTTGAGGCCCAGGCTTACCCTGAAGCTTTCTTT. Amino acids: CSVEAQAYPEAFF.